This T cell receptor beta chain is drawn from a study of blood T cell repertoires in COVID-19. As for the study in general: From the United States, Italy and Spain came samples of acute and convalescent COVID-19. In each case, the material was cDNA or gDNA derived from T cells, B-cell-depleted T cells, or PBMCs.

This CDR3 comprises 13 residues. CDR1 and CDR2 from the germline V gene are MNHEY and SVGAGI. Trimming shortened V by 8 bases and J by 0 bases, and 10 bases separated the two germline ends. Original analysis: It was from reference gene primer amplification that nucleated cell counts were estimated. Libraries were prepared by immunoSEQ multiplex PCR; TCRdb keeps only in-frame clonotypes and omits some of them. V and J calls and clone size follow that table, whereas D and trimming were derived from the DNA. The sample shows approximately 340,000 clones, around 82% of them seen only once. The sequenced sample was peripheral blood. This sequence originates from a man aged 25 to 40 with active or convalescent COVID-19. This chain joins TRBV6-5 and TRBJ1-1; D is uncertain. The CDR3 is CASLEPMNTEAFF. The CDR3 DNA follows: TGTGCCAGCCTCGAGCCGATGAACACTGAAGCTTTCTTT.